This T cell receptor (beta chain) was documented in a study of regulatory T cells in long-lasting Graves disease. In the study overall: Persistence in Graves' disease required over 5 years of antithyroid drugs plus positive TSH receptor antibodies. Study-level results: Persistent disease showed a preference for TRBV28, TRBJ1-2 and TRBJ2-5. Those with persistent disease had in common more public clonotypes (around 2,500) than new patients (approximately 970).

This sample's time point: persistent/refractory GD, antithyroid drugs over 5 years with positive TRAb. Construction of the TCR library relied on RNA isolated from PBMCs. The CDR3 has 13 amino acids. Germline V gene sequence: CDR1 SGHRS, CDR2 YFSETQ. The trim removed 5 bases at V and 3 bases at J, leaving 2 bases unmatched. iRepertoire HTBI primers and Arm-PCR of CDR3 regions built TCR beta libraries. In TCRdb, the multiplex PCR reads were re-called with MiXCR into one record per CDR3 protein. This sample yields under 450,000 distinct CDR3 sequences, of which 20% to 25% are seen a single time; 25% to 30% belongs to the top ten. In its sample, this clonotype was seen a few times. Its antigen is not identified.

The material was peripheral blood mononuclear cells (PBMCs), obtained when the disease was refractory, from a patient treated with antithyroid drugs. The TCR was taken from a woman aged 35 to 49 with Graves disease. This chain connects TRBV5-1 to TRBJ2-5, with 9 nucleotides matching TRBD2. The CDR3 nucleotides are TGCGCCAGCAGATCTAGCGGGAAAGAGACCCAGTACTTC. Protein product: CASRSSGKETQYF. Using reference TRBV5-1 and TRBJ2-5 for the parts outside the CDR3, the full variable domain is KAGVTQTPRYLIKTRGQQVTLSCSPISGHRSVSWYQQTPGQGLQFLFEYFSETQRNKGNFPGRFSGRQFSNSRSEMNVSTLELGDSALYLCASRSSGKETQYFGPGTRLLVL.